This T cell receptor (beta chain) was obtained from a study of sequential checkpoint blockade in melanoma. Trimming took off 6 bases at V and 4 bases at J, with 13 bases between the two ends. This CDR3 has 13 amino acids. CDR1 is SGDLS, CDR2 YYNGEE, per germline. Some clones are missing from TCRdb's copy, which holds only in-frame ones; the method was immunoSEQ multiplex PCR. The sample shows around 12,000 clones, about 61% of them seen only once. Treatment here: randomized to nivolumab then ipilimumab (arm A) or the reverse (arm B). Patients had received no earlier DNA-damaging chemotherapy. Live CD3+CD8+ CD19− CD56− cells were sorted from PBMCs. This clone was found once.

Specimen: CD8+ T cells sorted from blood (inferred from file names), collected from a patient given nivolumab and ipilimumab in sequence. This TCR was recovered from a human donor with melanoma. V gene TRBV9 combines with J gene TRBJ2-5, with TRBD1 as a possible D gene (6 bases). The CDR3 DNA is TGTGCCAGCAACACACAGGGCGGAGAGACCCAGTACTTC. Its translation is CASNTQGGETQYF.